This record looks at one T cell receptor beta chain sequence and its context. What this receptor recognizes is not known. The record has no base qualities; no much larger clone is one base away. Libraries were built with the immunoSEQ multiplex PCR assay. A mixture of 60 forward primers for TCR Vbeta segments and 13 reverse primers for TCR Jbeta segments was used in the multiplex PCR. The CDR3 region of rearranged TCR beta genes was amplified from genomic DNA by a multiplex PCR assay. Amplified TCR beta libraries were sequenced as 87-base-pair reads on the Illumina HiSeq System. The paper's data handling went like this. A later analysis tallied 75 million to 95 million unique TCR beta chains across the 700 or so repertoires, and some 10 million of those chains were shared by two or more donors. A nearest-neighbor algorithm error-corrected the raw reads and collapsed the reads into unique sequences, merging closely related sequences to remove PCR and sequencing errors. To assign V, D and J gene segments, CDR3 sequences were aligned to IMGT reference sequences. For a sequence to be retained, at least a six-nucleotide match to both a V gene segment and a J gene segment was required. A rearrangement was called productive if the CDR3 had no stop codons and remained in frame with V and J, and every other rearrangement was called non-productive. Following IMGT convention, CDR3 was defined as the stretch from the second conserved V-encoded cysteine up to the conserved J-encoded phenylalanine. The earlier analysis of 500 to 750 of the donors excluded any sequence lacking an unambiguous match to a single V gene segment. An earlier analysis of a few hundred of the donors classified V segments as functional when productive rearrangements were above 56.7% and as segregating when the standard deviation between donors was above 5%. A statistical classification framework was built for diagnosing cytomegalovirus status from the catalog of TCR beta chain sequences. In a later analysis, V and J genes were assigned by comparing TCR nucleotide sequences against IMGT/GENE-DB human TR gene sequences. In a later analysis, CDR3 sequences and most-parsimonious VDJ recombination scenarios were assigned using the TCRdist pipeline. In a later analysis, every TCR beta chain was defined by the combination of its CDR3 amino acid sequence and its V-gene family, and reads without a unique V-gene family were dropped. In a later analysis, a few hundred highly shared, low-generation-probability nucleotide sequences were removed to address suspected cross-contamination and a sequencing artifact. In a later analysis, a clonal expansion index was calculated for each public chain from normalized within-repertoire ranks of inferred template counts. A later analysis computed generation probabilities with a VDJ recombination model fitted to out-of-frame rearrangements, and checked the results against IGoR. In a later analysis, hypergeometric tests were used to score TCR-TCR, TCR-HLA and TCR-CMV co-occurrence, with a repertoire-size bias correction applied to TCR pairs. False discovery rates were estimated in a later analysis by permuting HLA or CMV assignments 20 times. In a later analysis, co-occurring TCRs were grouped using DBSCAN, and TCRdist sequence similarity was added for clustering within HLA-allele-positive subsets. Co-occurrence clustering excluded repertoires with fewer than 30,000 or more than 120,000 public chains, plus five with anomalous nucleotide sharing. Drawn from immuneACCESS, this table holds only the in-frame rearrangements with V and J called that TCRdb kept. Clones are partly lost; checked studies trace under half to an unresolved V gene and leave the rest unexplained. That table is the source of V, J and clone size, and D and trimming were worked out from the DNA. Within this sample are about 100,000 clones, with around four fifths of them counted one time only. The ten most abundant clones make up around 4% of the sample.

The entry originates in a study of cytomegalovirus exposure and HLA in healthy donors (dated by TCRdb to about 2017). About the full investigation: In an earlier analysis of about 560 of the donors, less than 350 Gb of sequence data and 100 million or so unique TCR beta sequences from approximately 180 million T cells were reported. An early release that covered fewer than 750 HLA-typed donors contained about 300 gigabases of sequencing data and approximately 85 million unique TCR sequences. Of the 398 genotyped donors, 81% fell in the genetic ancestry cluster associated with self-reported Caucasian donors. The study aimed to test whether signatures of past pathogen exposure could be identified by cataloging public T cell receptors. The study profiled the T cell repertoires of 666 subjects by immunosequencing and related them to cytomegalovirus serostatus. Besides the first cohort of approximately 670 subjects, a separate validation cohort made up of roughly 120 different subjects was used. High-throughput TCR immunosequencing, statistical association of individual TCRs with disease status, and machine learning were combined to predict cytomegalovirus infection status. A later analysis re-examined previously published TCR beta repertoires from just over 650 donors and added high-resolution HLA genotyping to investigate patterns of TCR occurrence. Rather than drawing on any new phenotypic data, the later analysis identified candidate immune exposures from TCR beta sequences and the way those sequences occurred across donors. To decide whether each TCR beta V gene segment behaved as functional or pseudogenic, an earlier analysis of some 600 of the donors relied on high-throughput TCR beta sequencing. Donor age, sex, ethnicity and CMV serostatus were collected together with the repertoire data. A later genetic analysis took genome-wide SNP genotypes for about 65% of the roughly 670 donors and used that subset as a discovery cohort. Every discovery cohort repertoire had been produced on one sequencing platform. HLA typing included class I and class II loci at four-digit resolution. Typing coverage differed by locus: A, B, C, DRB1 and DQB1 were typed in about 620-640 donors, DQA1 in 500 to 550, DPA1 in approximately 610, and DPB1 in 472. Five DR-DQ haplotypes were handled as single units for association and clustering because linkage in the cohort was strong. Among about 370 genotyped donors of the cohort, an average of about 240,000 unique TCR beta nucleotide sequences was sequenced per donor, of which about 19% were non-productive.

What the authors observed across the whole study: This cohort had only TCR beta chains sequenced, and the lack of alpha or paired-chain data limited which features could be detected. In the study, roughly 160 TCR beta chains were listed as associated with cytomegalovirus. In both the original and validation cohorts, the classifier was reported to diagnose cytomegalovirus status with high specificity and sensitivity. Strong co-occurrence of HLA alleles, especially DR and DQ, made assigning TCR associations to individual alleles difficult. The earlier analysis of some 560 of the donors excluded 15 to 20 rarely observed V segments, including chromosome 9 orphons, because counts were too low. The authors suggested that the approach could potentially be generalized to other disease states and immunological phenotypes. A later analysis associated 16,951 TCR beta sequences with specific HLA alleles at a false discovery rate of 0.05. Most TCR sequences were seen in very few donors, while some public TCRs were found in many individuals. A further reported finding was that TCR beta sequences accurately predicted the HLA-A and HLA-B alleles for most subjects in the first cohort. Because HLA typing was missing for some donors at each locus, association tests included only the typed subset. In a later genetic analysis, fewer N-insertions in productive TCRs were reported among donors in an Asian-associated ancestry cluster than the roughly 700-donor mean. Presence/absence analyses assumed roughly uniform sequencing depth across donors, an assumption that may not hold. Most CMV-associated TCR beta chains appeared to be HLA-restricted in a later analysis, and the HLA associations seemed to be driven largely by CMV exposure. In a later analysis, HLA-associated TCR beta chains showed more clonal expansion and lower generation probabilities than non-associated chains that were equally common. A later genetic analysis associated a missense DCLRE1C variant with V-gene and J-gene trimming of TCR beta chains, and an independent cohort replicated the association. Immune exposure information for the cohort was limited to CMV serostatus. In a later analysis, several top co-occurrence clusters were reported to appear linked to parvovirus B19, influenza, CMV and Epstein-Barr virus. A few of the identified cytomegalovirus-associated TCR beta chains were confirmed in vitro to be specific for cytomegalovirus antigens. Correlated functional status among segregating V segments might be attributable to linkage disequilibrium, but an unknown experimental factor could not be ruled out. Some IMGT-functional V segments, including TRBV6-2 and TRBV6-3, could not be distinguished by the 87-base-pair reads and were therefore excluded. A cluster of highly shared sequence variants was judged likely to represent a technical artifact of the sequencing pipeline. An earlier analysis of approximately 500 of the donors showed that most TCR beta V segments appeared in productive rearrangements either about 87% or about 30% of the time, which broadly matched IMGT annotations. According to a later analysis, TCR association rates differed among HLA loci, with DRB1 alleles showing the most associated TCRs and HLA-C alleles showing the fewest.

The germline V gene encodes CDR1 ENHRY and CDR2 SYGVKD. Its CDR3 holds 12 amino acids, cysteine through phenylalanine. Only the CDR3 region is kept as DNA, spanning 36 bases read in frame from base 1. Relative to germline, V is 6 bases shorter and J is 5 bases shorter, with 10 bases between their ends. In total, 500 to 700 healthy bone marrow donors made up the cohort. At the time of sampling, all cohort members were nominally healthy, though unrecorded immune exposures were likely present. The donor tested CMV seronegative, placing the donor among the 350 or so seronegative members of the cohort. A peripheral blood sample was provided by each donor, and peripheral blood mononuclear cells were used for TCR beta sequencing. Genomic DNA extraction from the blood cell samples was performed with the Qiagen DNeasy Blood Extraction Kit.

The chain is encoded by TRBV10-3 joined to TRBJ1-1, with an unclear D gene assignment. This TCR was sampled from a man aged 40-55 years in good health and CMV-seronegative. The sequencing sample was made of PBMCs. The bases are TGTGCCATCAGGAAGGGAGGAACTGAAGCTTTCTTT. It translates to CAIRKGGTEAFF.